The clone carrying this TCR beta chain was counted ten times or more. Antigen: not known. RNA transcripts gave rise to amplified TCR beta CDR3 regions. Initially, a first-round RT-PCR of the TCR CDR3 employed the HTBI primer set. In TCRdb, the multiplex PCR reads were re-called with MiXCR into one record per CDR3 protein. The sample records around 300,000 distinct CDR3 sequences, more than 10% being singletons. The source of the sample is a study of T cells in Graves' hyperthyroidism and ophthalmopathy. After removal of 2 bases from V and 10 bases from J, the junction contained 9 bases not matched to a gene. The CDR3 consists of 14 residues. Germline-derived CDR1 and CDR2 are SGDLS and YYNGEE. The source of the PBMCs was less than 12 ml of fresh peripheral blood. Points from the study as a whole: Also found in blood were most expanded thyroid clonotypes above 0.001.

The chain couples TRBV9 to TRBJ1-5, with 7 bases lining up with TRBD1. The receptor comes from a woman in her thirties with Graves' hyperthyroidism that later progressed to Graves' ophthalmopathy. Sequencing used blood. CDR3: CASSVGTGDPPQHF. The CDR3 DNA reads TGTGCCAGCAGCGTGGGTACAGGGGATCCACCCCAGCATTTT.